This entry is about one TCR beta chain. What it binds is not known. The data were obtained in a study of OX40 agonist ivuxolimab in advanced cancers. Study information: Prior anti-PD-1, anti-PD-L1 or anti-CTLA-4 therapy did not bar entry, and around 39% had some. The study's findings and limits: Individuals who were partial responders at 0.1-3.0 mg/kg had clonal expansion that ranked among the lowest. Among expanded peripheral T cells, antigen specificity went undetermined. With doses of 0.1 to 3.0 mg/kg, CD4+ and CD8+ blood T cells had undergone clonal expansion by week 6.

CDR3 length: 15 amino acids. Looked up from germline, CDR1 is SGHAT and CDR2 is FQNNGV. V lost 5 bases, J lost 1 base, and 6 bases stayed unmatched. Repertoires were generated with immunoSEQ multiplex PCR, while TCRdb's copy carries only in-frame clones and drops some. Of under 15,000 clones detected, roughly 84% appear once; the ten largest clones hold approximately 61%. The chain carries TRBV11-2 and TRBJ1-1; 8 positions match TRBD1. Sequences were derived from CD4+ or CD8+ T cells sorted from blood, sampled in a trial of the OX40 agonist ivuxolimab. The TCR sequence derives from an adult with an advanced solid tumor such as melanoma, head and neck, liver or kidney cancer. This CDR3 reads CASSGNRGENTEAFF. The CDR3 region has the DNA TGTGCCAGCAGCGGGAACAGGGGGGAGAACACTGAAGCTTTCTTT. Full variable domain (rest looked up from reference TRBV11-2 and TRBJ1-1): EAGVAQSPRYKIIEKRQSVAFWCNPISGHATLYWYQQILGQGPKLLIQFQNNGVVDDSQLPKDRFSAERLKGVDSTLKIQPAKLEDSAVYLCASSGNRGENTEAFFGQGTRLTVV.